The clone carrying this T cell receptor beta chain was seen only a few times. Its antigen is undetermined. The sample is drawn from a study of beta chain features in type 1 diabetes. General observations from the study: The similarity of naive, central memory and Treg TCRB repertoires appeared greater among patients than among healthy donors. Amplification by PCR could prefer shorter templates, with the same effect in patients and controls. In all four CD4+ subsets, TCRB CDR3 length was significantly, moderately reduced in type 1 diabetes.

This CDR3 region has 14 residues. CDR1 and CDR2 from the germline V gene are ENHRY and SYGVKD. V gave up 7 bases and J gave up 0 bases, with 12 bases separating them. Using CD45RO/CCR7/CD25/CD127/CD95/CD27, CD4+ naive, central memory, regulatory and stem cell-like memory cells were sorted. Of the isolated RNA, all was reverse transcribed, and so the sequenced material was expressed TCRB transcripts. Naive, central memory and regulatory T cell samples averaged about 3.3 million immunoSEQ reads each. Generated by immunoSEQ multiplex PCR, the TCRdb table keeps only in-frame clones and is missing some. The table lists some 660,000 clones, over 12% of them singletons, with approximately 0.042% in the top ten.

The chain uses TRBV10-3 and TRBJ1-1, with D perhaps matching TRBD1 (6 bases). The origin of this receptor is a man between 18 and 35 years old with type 1 diabetes. Material: naive CD4+ T cells from blood. The CDR3, as DNA: TGTGCCATCAAACCGGGACAACTGAACACTGAAGCTTTCTTT. This gives the protein CAIKPGQLNTEAFF.